One sample yielded the 7 T cell receptor beta chains listed below, sequenced in a study of cytomegalovirus exposure and HLA in healthy donors. Researchers ran the PCR with 60 Vbeta and 13 Jbeta primers. Sequencing was performed with immunoSEQ multiplex PCR; in TCRdb, only in-frame clones are kept and a portion is missing. This sample contains under 70,000 clones. Sample: PBMCs. These receptors originate from a young woman in good health and CMV-seropositive.

This sequence joins TRBV11-2 and TRBJ1-5; TRBD1 might be the D (5 bases). The CDR3 totals 13 residues. The germline V gene encodes CDR1 SGHAT and CDR2 FQNNGV. V was trimmed by 5 bases and J by 4 bases, leaving 9 bases between them. The CDR3 coding sequence is TGTGCCAGCAGCCCCGGGGGGAATCAGCCCCAGCATTTT. Its translation is CASSPGGNQPQHF.

The chain carries TRBV5-1 and TRBJ1-3; TRBD1 might be the D (6 bases). The length of the CDR3 is 14 residues. The germline gives CDR1 SGHRS, CDR2 YFSETQ. The germline V and J ends were trimmed by 0 bases and 4 bases, with 8 bases remaining between them. The CDR3 DNA sequence: TGCGCCAGCAGCTTGGACAGGGAGGGAAACACCATATATTTT. The encoded protein is CASSLDREGNTIYF.

A note on this clone: Other DNA sequences in this sample translate to the same CDR3. In DNA form, the CDR3 reads TGTGCCAGCAGTGACTCATCGACCGGGGAGCTGTTTTTT. This encodes CASSDSSTGELFF. The V gene is TRBV6-4, the J gene TRBJ2-2, with D unclear. The CDR3 covers 13 residues. Germline-derived CDR1 and CDR2 are MRHNA and SNTAGT. V was shortened by 0 bases and J by 5 bases, with 4 bases between the two germline ends.

The chain uses TRBV6-1 and TRBJ2-5; D remains unclear. The end of the DNA is better explained by TRBJ2-7, so the J call may be wrong. The CDR3 covers 11 residues. Germline V gene lookup returns CDR1 MNHNS and CDR2 SASEGT. CDR3 in amino acids: CASSDDYEQYF. The CDR3 coding sequence is TGTGCCAGCAGTGACGACTACGAGCAGTACTTC.

The J gene is TRBJ2-2, the V gene TRBV5-1, with 11 nucleotides matching TRBD2. Germline assignment: CDR1 SGHRS and CDR2 YFSETQ. The CDR3 is made up of 16 amino acids. The J segment lost 5 bases and the V segment lost 4 bases, leaving 7 bases of the junction unmatched. CDR3 amino acids: CASSALAGGRTGELFF. The DNA for the CDR3 is TGCGCCAGCAGCGCCTTAGCGGGGGGGCGTACCGGGGAGCTGTTTTTT.

The chain couples TRBV30 to TRBJ2-5; 8 nucleotides line up with TRBD2. Unmatched junction bases numbered 4, after V lost 5 bases and J lost 2 bases. Germline lookup yields CDR1 GTSNPN and CDR2 SVGIG (reference sequence). The CDR3 contains 13 residues. The CDR3 sequence is CAWATGGQETQYF. CDR3 coding DNA: TGTGCCTGGGCGACGGGGGGGCAAGAGACCCAGTACTTC.

The chain combines TRBV7-9 with TRBJ1-2; no clear D gene. CDR3 length equals 14 residues. V dropped 1 base and J dropped 7 bases, with 13 bases sitting between them. Germline-derived CDR1 and CDR2 are SEHNR and FQNEAQ (reference sequence). The CDR3 DNA sequence: TGTGCCAGCAGCTTAGATTCCAGGATTCCTGGCTACACCTTC. Translation: CASSLDSRIPGYTF.